These 21 T cell receptor beta chains came from one sample sequenced in a study of T cell responses to AZD1222 COVID-19 vaccine. Repertoires were generated with immunoSEQ multiplex PCR, while TCRdb's copy carries only in-frame clones and drops some. The profile shows 150,000 to 200,000 clones, approximately 93% of them singletons. The sample consisted of peripheral blood, taken on day 0 of AZD1222 vaccination. All receptors come from an adult in good health.

This chain joins TRBV6-5 and TRBJ1-6; no clear D gene. Trimming took off 7 bases at V and 7 bases at J, with 14 bases between the two ends. The CDR3 runs 14 residues. The V gene's germline CDR1 is MNHEY and CDR2 SVGAGI. The CDR3: CASTLGLSNSPLHF. CDR3 sequence (DNA): TGTGCCAGCACCTTGGGGTTGTCGAATTCACCCCTCCACTTT.

This rearrangement joins TRBV28 to TRBJ1-6; TRBD1 agrees at 9 bases. Germline-derived CDR1 and CDR2 are MDHEN and SYDVKM. The CDR3 length is 14 residues. Trimming cost V 6 bases and J 9 bases; bases outside gene matches: 6. The CDR3 DNA is TGTGCCAGCAGCCGGACAGGGGACGGTTCACCCCTCCACTTT. Translated: CASSRTGDGSPLHF.

The V gene is TRBV19, the J gene TRBJ2-2; 7 nucleotides align to TRBD2. This CDR3 has 14 amino acids. With 5 bases clipped from V and 6 bases from J, the junction kept 6 bases outside the gene matches. The germline V gene has CDR1 LNHDA and CDR2 SQIVND (reference sequence). CDR3 bases: TGTGCCAGTAGTTCCTCGGGAGGTGCCGGGGAGCTGTTTTTT. As protein: CASSSSGGAGELFF. The full variable domain, in which reference TRBV19 and TRBJ2-2 provide the parts outside the CDR3, is DGGITQSPKYLFRKEGQNVTLSCEQNLNHDAMYWYRQDPGQGLRLIYYSQIVNDFQKGDIAEGYSVSREKKESFPLTVTSAQKNPTAFYLCASSSSGGAGELFFGEGSRLTVL.

The chain joins TRBV19 to TRBJ2-1; no reliable D call. V was trimmed by 4 bases and J by 9 bases, leaving 13 bases between them. The CDR3 loop spans 13 amino acids. From germline, CDR1 is LNHDA and CDR2 SQIVND (reference sequence). CDR3 loop: CASSTSSVIEQFF. CDR3 in DNA: TGTGCCAGTAGTACGAGTTCAGTGATTGAGCAGTTCTTC. Full variable domain (missing parts from reference TRBV19 and TRBJ2-1): DGGITQSPKYLFRKEGQNVTLSCEQNLNHDAMYWYRQDPGQGLRLIYYSQIVNDFQKGDIAEGYSVSREKKESFPLTVTSAQKNPTAFYLCASSTSSVIEQFFGPGTRLTVL.

This clone was recorded only once. The gene calls are TRBV18 and TRBJ1-6; 7 bases are shared with TRBD1. Germline values: CDR1 KGHSH, CDR2 LQKENI. With V trimmed by 3 bases and J by 5 bases, 4 bases remained unmatched. The CDR3 covers 15 residues. CDR3 amino acids: CASSPSDRDNSPLHF. In nucleotides, the CDR3 is TGTGCCAGCTCACCCTCTGACAGGGATAATTCACCCCTCCACTTT.

This sequence joins TRBV19 and TRBJ1-1; 11 positions agree with TRBD1. CDR3 size: 12 residues. Per the germline V gene, CDR1 is LNHDA and CDR2 is SQIVND (reference sequence). After removal of 10 bases from V and 4 bases from J, the junction contained 2 bases not matched to a gene. CDR3 region: CATGTGGTEAFF. In DNA form, the CDR3 reads TGTGCCACTGGGACAGGGGGCACTGAAGCTTTCTTT.

The CDR3 DNA reads as TGCAGCGTTGAAGACGACAGCGAAGCTTTCTTT. This sequence encodes CSVEDDSEAFF. The chain combines TRBV29-1 with TRBJ1-1; perhaps TRBD1 as D (5 bases). CDR3 length equals 11 residues. Germline loops: CDR1 SQVTM, CDR2 ANQGSEA. V was trimmed by 0 bases and J by 8 bases, leaving 7 bases between them. Looking up the rest from reference TRBV29-1 and TRBJ1-1 gives the full variable domain: SAVISQKPSRDICQRGTSLTIQCQVDSQVTMMFWYRQQPGQSLTLIATANQGSEATYESGFVIDKFPISRPNLTFSTLTVSNMSPEDSSIYLCSVEDDSEAFFGQGTRLTVV.

The V call is TRBV18, the J call TRBJ2-2, with D unresolved. The CDR3 extends over 23 amino acids. Germline CDR1 and CDR2: KGHSH and LQKENI. The ends were cut back, 4 bases at V and 0 bases at J, with 33 bases in the middle. In DNA, the CDR3 is TGTGCCAGCTCACTAGCCTTTGTTTTTTCGGGCAGCGCAGCTTCAGCGAACACCGGGGAGCTGTTTTTT. It specifies CASSLAFVFSGSAASANTGELFF. Based on the CDR3 plus reference TRBV18 and TRBJ2-2, the full variable domain is NAGVMQNPRHLVRRRGQEARLRCSPMKGHSHVYWYRQLPEEGLKFMVYLQKENIIDESGMPKERFSAEFPKEGPSILRIQQVVRGDSAAYFCASSLAFVFSGSAASANTGELFFGEGSRLTVL.

The CDR3 DNA is TGTGCCAGCAGCCAAAGTGGAGCGACCACTGAAGCTTTCTTT. Translated: CASSQSGATTEAFF. V and J are TRBV3-1 (or the pseudogene TRBV3-2) and TRBJ1-1; D not certain. This CDR3 is built from 14 residues. Trimming left V 2 bases short and J 4 bases short, with 11 bases between. Germline V gene lookup returns CDR1 LGHDT and CDR2 YNNKEL (reference sequence).

The V call is TRBV5-6, the J call TRBJ1-4; D remains unclear. The V and J ends lost 3 bases and 4 bases respectively, with 7 bases between them. The CDR3 is 13 amino acids. Germline CDR1 and CDR2: SGHDT and YYEEEE. The CDR3 coding sequence is TGTGCCAGCAGCTCGTTCAGTAATGAAAAACTGTTTTTT. This codes for CASSSFSNEKLFF.

This sequence joins TRBV12-3 or TRBV12-4 and TRBJ1-2; D not certain. The ends were cut back, 0 bases at V and 3 bases at J, with 5 bases in the middle. This CDR3 has 13 residues. CDR3 sequence: CASSLAEYYGYTF. CDR3 in DNA: TGTGCCAGCAGTTTAGCAGAATACTATGGCTACACCTTC.

This rearrangement joins TRBV18 to TRBJ1-4, with D hard to call. V shed 3 bases and J shed 6 bases, with 5 bases lying between them. The germline CDR1 and CDR2 sequences are KGHSH and LQKENI. CDR3 length equals 12 residues. CDR3 bases: TGTGCCAGCTCACCTGCGGATGAAAAACTGTTTTTT. This gives the protein CASSPADEKLFF.

The chain employs TRBV6-5 and TRBJ1-6, with a tentative D call TRBD1 (6 bases). The germline V and J ends were trimmed by 6 bases and 8 bases, with 11 bases remaining between them. CDR1 and CDR2 (germline): MNHEY, SVGAGI. This CDR3 spans 13 amino acids. The CDR3 DNA sequence: TGTGCCAGCAGAGGAGGGGGGCATTCACCCCTCCACTTT. Encoded protein: CASRGGGHSPLHF.

The V call is TRBV30, the J call TRBJ2-7; D may match TRBD1 or TRBD2 (6 bases each). V was pared by 1 base and J by 5 bases, with 15 bases between. Germline CDR1 GTSNPN, CDR2 SVGIG (reference sequence). The CDR3 totals 14 residues. In nucleotides, the CDR3 is TGTGCCTGGAGTGCGTTCGGGGGCACCCACGAGCAGTACTTC. This encodes CAWSAFGGTHEQYF.

This chain connects TRBV4-1 to TRBJ2-3; D gene ambiguous. With 1 base removed from V and 3 bases from J, the gap between germline ends came to 11 bases. CDR3 size: 15 residues. Germline values: CDR1 MGHRA, CDR2 YSYEKL. DNA of the CDR3: TGCGCCAGCAGCCAAGGCCGAACGACGACAGATACGCAGTATTTT. As protein: CASSQGRTTTDTQYF.

This rearrangement joins TRBV19 to TRBJ1-2; D not resolved. The CDR3 contains 15 residues. Between the trimmed V and J ends, which lost 3 bases and 4 bases, there was a span of 15 bases. Germline values: CDR1 LNHDA, CDR2 SQIVND (reference sequence). CDR3 in amino acids: CASSITAKGFYGYTF. The CDR3 DNA is TGTGCCAGTAGTATTACGGCGAAAGGCTTCTATGGCTACACCTTC.

The rearrangement joins TRBV6-5 to TRBJ1-2; TRBD1 is a possible D gene (6 bases). This CDR3 comprises 13 residues. Trimming pared 6 bases from V and 4 bases from J, leaving 12 bases between. The germline V gene has CDR1 MNHEY and CDR2 SVGAGI. The CDR3: CASSPDRIYGYTF. As DNA, the CDR3 is TGTGCCAGCAGCCCCGACAGGATCTATGGCTACACCTTC.

The chain joins TRBV5-5 to TRBJ1-2, with D possibly matching TRBD1 (5 bases). Germline lookup yields CDR1 SGHKS and CDR2 YYEKEE (reference sequence). CDR3 size: 14 residues. V dropped 4 bases and J dropped 7 bases, with 17 bases sitting between them. Here the CDR3 reads CASSMNPQGIGYTF. The CDR3 coding sequence is TGTGCCAGCAGCATGAATCCCCAGGGAATTGGCTACACCTTC.

This chain uses TRBV6-5 with TRBJ2-7; D call uncertain. V lost 5 bases and J 7 bases, leaving 9 bases between the germline ends. The CDR3 loop spans 11 amino acids. Germline V gene data show CDR1 as MNHEY and CDR2 as SVGAGI. The CDR3 region is CASSTVGEQYF. CDR3 nucleotide sequence: TGTGCCAGCAGTACCGTGGGGGAGCAGTACTTC.

The chain is built from TRBV25-1 and TRBJ2-1; the match to TRBD1 covers 7 bases. The CDR3 is 14 residues long. Germline trimming cut 1 base from V and 6 bases from J; bases unmatched to any gene: 3. Germline CDR1 reads MGHDK; CDR2 reads SYGVNS. CDR3 loop: CASSEWDRGNEQFF. The CDR3 nucleotides read TGTGCCAGCAGTGAATGGGACAGAGGCAATGAGCAGTTCTTC.

This sequence joins TRBV5-6 and TRBJ2-5; 7 positions match TRBD2. This CDR3 has 15 amino acids. Germline assignment: CDR1 SGHDT and CDR2 YYEEEE. V lost 4 bases to trimming and J lost 7 bases; unmatched junction nucleotides: 13. CDR3 bases: TGTGCCAGCAGCCCCCTAGCGGAGGGGATGAGGACCCAGTACTTC. Its translation is CASSPLAEGMRTQYF.